Described below is a single TCR beta chain sequence and its context. The data were obtained in a study of control samples from healthy donors and cancer patients. Germline V gene sequence: CDR1 SGHNT, CDR2 YENEEA. The CDR3 spans 14 residues. The ends were cut back, 1 base at V and 0 bases at J, with 5 bases in the middle. The protocol was immunoSEQ multiplex PCR, while the TCRdb copy is restricted to in-frame clones and leaves out a portion. The sample table sets out around 190,000 clones. Input material: blood. This sequence joins TRBV11-3 and TRBJ2-3; unclear D gene. The sequence was obtained from a woman aged 25 to 39 in good health. DNA of the CDR3: TGTGCCAGCAGCTTAGGTATTAGCACAGATACGCAGTATTTT. The encoded protein is CASSLGISTDTQYF.